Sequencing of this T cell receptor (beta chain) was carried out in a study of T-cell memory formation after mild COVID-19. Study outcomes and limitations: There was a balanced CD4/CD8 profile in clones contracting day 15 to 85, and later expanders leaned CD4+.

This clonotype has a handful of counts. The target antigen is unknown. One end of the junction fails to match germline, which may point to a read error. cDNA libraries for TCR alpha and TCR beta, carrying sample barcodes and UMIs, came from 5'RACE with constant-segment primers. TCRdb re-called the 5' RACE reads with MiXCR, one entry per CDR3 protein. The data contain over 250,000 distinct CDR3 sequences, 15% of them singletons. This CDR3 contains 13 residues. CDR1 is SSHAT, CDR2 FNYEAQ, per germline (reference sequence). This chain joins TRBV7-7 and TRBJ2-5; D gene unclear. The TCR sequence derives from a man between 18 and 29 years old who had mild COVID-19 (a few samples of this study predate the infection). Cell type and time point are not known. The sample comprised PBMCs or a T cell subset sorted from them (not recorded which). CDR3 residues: CASSFQVQETQYF. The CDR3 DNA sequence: TGTGCTAGCAGCTTCCAGGTCCAAGAGACCCAGTACTTC.